This TCR beta chain emerged from a study of cytomegalovirus exposure and HLA in healthy donors. The donors, nominally healthy at sampling, likely had unrecorded immune exposures. The primer mix had 60 Vbeta and 13 Jbeta primers. Assay used: immunoSEQ multiplex PCR; TCRdb lists only in-frame clones, some missing. The sample consists of about 150,000 clones, roughly 8.8% of them appearing once. This CDR3 contains 15 residues. Per germline, CDR1 SNHLY and CDR2 FYNNEI. Trimming took 7 bases from V and 8 from J, leaving 23 bases between them. Study results and caveats: Rates of TCR association differed by HLA locus in a later analysis, with DRB1 highest and HLA-C lowest.

Worth noting for this clone: What it recognizes is unknown.

This TCR was sampled from a woman aged 40 to 50 in good health and CMV-seropositive. This sequence joins TRBV2 and TRBJ1-2; TRBD1 might be the D (6 bases). The sequenced material came from PBMCs. The CDR3 protein is CASIPPGVSRGGYTF. CDR3 sequence (DNA): TGTGCCAGCATCCCCCCAGGGGTTAGCCGTGGAGGCTACACCTTC.